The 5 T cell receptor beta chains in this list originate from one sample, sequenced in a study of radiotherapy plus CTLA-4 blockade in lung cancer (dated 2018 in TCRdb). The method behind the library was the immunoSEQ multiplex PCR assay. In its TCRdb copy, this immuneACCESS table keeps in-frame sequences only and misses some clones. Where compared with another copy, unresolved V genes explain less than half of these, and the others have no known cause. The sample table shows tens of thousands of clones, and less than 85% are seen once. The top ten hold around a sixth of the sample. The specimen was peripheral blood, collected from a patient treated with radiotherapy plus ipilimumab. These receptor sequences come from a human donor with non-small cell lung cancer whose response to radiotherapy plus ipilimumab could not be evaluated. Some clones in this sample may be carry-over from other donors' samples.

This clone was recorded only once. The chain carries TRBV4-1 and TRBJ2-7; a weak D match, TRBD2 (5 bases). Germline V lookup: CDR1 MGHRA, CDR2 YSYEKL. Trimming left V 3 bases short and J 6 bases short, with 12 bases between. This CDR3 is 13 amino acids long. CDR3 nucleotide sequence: TGCGCCAGCAGCCAGGGAGTACTGTCCGAGCAGTACTTC. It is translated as CASSQGVLSEQYF.

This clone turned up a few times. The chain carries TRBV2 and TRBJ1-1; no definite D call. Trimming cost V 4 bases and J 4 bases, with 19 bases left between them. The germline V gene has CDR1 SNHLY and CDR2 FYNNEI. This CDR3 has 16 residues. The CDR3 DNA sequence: TGTGCCAGCAGTGGGGCCACCCTCCCCTCAAGCACTGAAGCTTTCTTT. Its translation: CASSGATLPSSTEAFF.

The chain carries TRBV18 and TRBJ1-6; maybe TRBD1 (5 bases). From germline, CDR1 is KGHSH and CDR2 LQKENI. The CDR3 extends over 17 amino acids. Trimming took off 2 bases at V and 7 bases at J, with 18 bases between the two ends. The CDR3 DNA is TGTGCCAGCTCACCAACTGTCTCGACAGTGGAAAATTCACCCCTCCACTTT. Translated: CASSPTVSTVENSPLHF.

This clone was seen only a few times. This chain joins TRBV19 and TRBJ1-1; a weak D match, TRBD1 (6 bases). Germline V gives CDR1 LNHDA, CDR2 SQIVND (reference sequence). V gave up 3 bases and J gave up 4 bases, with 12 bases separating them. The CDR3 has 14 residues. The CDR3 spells CASSIDRFSTEAFF. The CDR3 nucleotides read TGTGCCAGTAGTATTGACAGGTTTTCCACTGAAGCTTTCTTT.

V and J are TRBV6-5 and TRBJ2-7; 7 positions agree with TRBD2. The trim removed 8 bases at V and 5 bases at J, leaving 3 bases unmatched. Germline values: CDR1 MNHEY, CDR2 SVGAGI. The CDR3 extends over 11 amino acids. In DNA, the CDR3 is TGTGCCAGCGGGGGGGAGCACGAGCAGTACTTC. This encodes CASGGEHEQYF.